This T cell receptor (beta chain) originates from a study of cytomegalovirus exposure and HLA in healthy donors. General study points: A later examination showed that TCR association rates differed by HLA locus, with DRB1 most and HLA-C fewest. Near-uniform donor sequencing depth was presumed by presence/absence analyses.

In regard to this clone: Its matching antigen is unknown.

PCR amplification relied on 60 Vbeta primers (plus 13 Jbeta primers). Produced via immunoSEQ multiplex PCR; TCRdb's table is partial and in-frame only. The table records roughly 250,000 clones, 72% of them present only once. Looked up from germline, CDR1 is MDHEN and CDR2 is SYDVKM. There are 18 residues in the CDR3. Trimming took off 6 bases at V and 0 bases at J, with 23 bases between the two ends. The chain joins TRBV28 to TRBJ1-1, with a possible D match to TRBD1 (5 bases). This TCR was sampled from a female donor in good health and CMV-seronegative. The sample consisted of PBMCs. In DNA, the CDR3 is TGTGCCAGCAGATCGCCTCAATCAGGGAGGGGTATGAACACTGAAGCTTTCTTT. Translated: CASRSPQSGRGMNTEAFF.